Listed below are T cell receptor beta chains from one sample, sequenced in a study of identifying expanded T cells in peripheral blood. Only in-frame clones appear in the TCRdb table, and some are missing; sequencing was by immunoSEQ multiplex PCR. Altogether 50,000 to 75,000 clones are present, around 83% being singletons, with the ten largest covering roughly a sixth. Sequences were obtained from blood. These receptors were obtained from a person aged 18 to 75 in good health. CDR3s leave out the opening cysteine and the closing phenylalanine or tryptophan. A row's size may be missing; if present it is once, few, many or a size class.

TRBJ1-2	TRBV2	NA	ASRADSNYGYT
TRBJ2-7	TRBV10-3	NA	AISRTSAAYEQY
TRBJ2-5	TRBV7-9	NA	ASSLNRGEETQY
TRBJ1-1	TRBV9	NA	ASSEITGGTNTEAF
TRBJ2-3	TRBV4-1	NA	ASSPWGASTDTQY
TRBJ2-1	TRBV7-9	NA	ASSLQGSANEQF
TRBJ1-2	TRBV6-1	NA	ASSGIYGYT
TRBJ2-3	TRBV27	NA	ASSLSRQYTQY
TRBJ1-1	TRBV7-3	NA	ASSLKAGNTEAF
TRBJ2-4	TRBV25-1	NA	AKVKGRLAAKNIQY
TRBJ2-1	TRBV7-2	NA	ASSSLGSASHNEQF
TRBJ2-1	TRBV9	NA	ASSASLAGIGYNEQF
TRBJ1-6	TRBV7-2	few	ASSPGRANNSPLH
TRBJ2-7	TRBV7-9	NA	ASSLGSGWESYEQY
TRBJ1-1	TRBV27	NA	ASSPKRQLNTEAF
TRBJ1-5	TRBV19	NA	ASCPKPGQEPWKHSYNQPQH
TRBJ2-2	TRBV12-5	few	ASGLYSWQDTGELF
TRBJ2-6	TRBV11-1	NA	ASSLAMGKAGSGANVLT
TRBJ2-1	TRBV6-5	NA	ASSPRGDEQF
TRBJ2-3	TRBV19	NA	ASSSRAGGVTDTQY
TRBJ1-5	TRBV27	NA	ASSRTGVNNQPQH
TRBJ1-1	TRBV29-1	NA	SVELRTGGTEAF
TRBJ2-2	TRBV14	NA	ASSQLTGVQTGELF
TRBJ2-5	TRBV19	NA	ASSIRDAGGWETQY
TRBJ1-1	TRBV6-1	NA	ASIGTTKITEAF
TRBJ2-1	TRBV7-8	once	ASSLGAGVVDEQF
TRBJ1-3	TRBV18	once	ASSSTGSSGNTIY
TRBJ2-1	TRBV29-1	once	SVDISGIWDEQF
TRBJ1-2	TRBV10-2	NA	ASSAGSLNYGYT
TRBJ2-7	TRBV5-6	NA	ASSRQLGYYEQY
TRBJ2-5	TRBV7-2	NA	ASSPGGLRETQY
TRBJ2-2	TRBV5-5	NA	ASSSSGTGELF
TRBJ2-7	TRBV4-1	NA	ASSQDRGYEQY
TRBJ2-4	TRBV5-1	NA	ASSSSPGTGKNIQY
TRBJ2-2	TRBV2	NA	ASSHNTGELF
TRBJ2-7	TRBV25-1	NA	ASTGLAYEQY
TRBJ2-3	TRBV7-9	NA	ASSDRSGKVTDTQY
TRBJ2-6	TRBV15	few	ATSRELGVQGQGSSGANVLT
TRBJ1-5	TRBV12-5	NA	ASGYTTGGNQPQH
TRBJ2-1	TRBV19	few	ASSIAGLAGEQF
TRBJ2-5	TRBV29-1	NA	SVLYGTQY
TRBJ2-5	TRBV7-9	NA	AGLSYAQETQY
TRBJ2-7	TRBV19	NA	ASSTDRGRDEQY
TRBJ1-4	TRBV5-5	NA	ASSKAGTTREKLF
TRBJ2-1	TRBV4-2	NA	ASSHETSGGALEQF
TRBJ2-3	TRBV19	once	ASCGSGWADTQY
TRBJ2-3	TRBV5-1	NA	ASSLDSGWGDTQY
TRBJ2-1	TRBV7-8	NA	ASSSHRGLGEQF
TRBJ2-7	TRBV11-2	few	ASSPLAGAGYEQY
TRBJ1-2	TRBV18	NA	ASSTSIQGENYGYT
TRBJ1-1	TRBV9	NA	ASSVGQGNTEAF
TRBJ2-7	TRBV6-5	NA	ASRGFTGSYEQY
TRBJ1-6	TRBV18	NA	ASSPEQGDNSPLH
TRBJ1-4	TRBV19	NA	ASHLGQGGNEKLF